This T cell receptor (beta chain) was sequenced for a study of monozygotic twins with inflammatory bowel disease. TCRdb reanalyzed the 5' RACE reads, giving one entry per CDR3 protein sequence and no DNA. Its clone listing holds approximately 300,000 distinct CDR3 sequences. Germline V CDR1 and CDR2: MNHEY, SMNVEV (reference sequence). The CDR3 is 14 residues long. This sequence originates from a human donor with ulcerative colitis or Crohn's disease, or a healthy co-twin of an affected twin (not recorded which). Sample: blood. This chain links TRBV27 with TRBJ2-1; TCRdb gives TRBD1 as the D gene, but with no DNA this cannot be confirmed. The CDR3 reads CASSQRGMGDEQFF.